Listed here is a single T cell receptor (beta chain). This CDR3 has 15 amino acids. Germline V gene data show CDR1 as SEHNR and CDR2 as FQNEAQ (reference sequence). Trimming cost V 5 bases and J 6 bases; bases outside gene matches: 10. The assay was immunoSEQ multiplex PCR, and TCRdb's table has in-frame clones only and misses some. Among fewer than 400,000 clones listed, 89% were seen once. This sample is drawn from a study of blood T cell repertoires in COVID-19. The clonotype originates from a woman aged 25-40 years who had recovered from COVID-19. The J gene is TRBJ1-2, the V gene TRBV7-9, with TRBD1 identical over 9 bases. Material for sequencing was PBMCs or T cells enriched from blood (not recorded which). As DNA, the CDR3 is TGTGCCAGCAGCGGGGGTTTAAGGACAGGGGATGGCTACACCTTC. This translates into CASSGGLRTGDGYTF.